These T cell receptor beta chains were read from a single sample in a study of T-cell memory formation after mild COVID-19. TCRdb redid the calling of the 5' RACE reads with MiXCR, one entry per CDR3 protein. The sample consists of 450,000 or so distinct CDR3 sequences, more than 20% of them appearing once. The material sequenced was PBMCs or a T cell subset sorted from them (not recorded which). The receptor set was obtained from an adult woman who had mild COVID-19 (a few samples of this study predate the infection). Cell type and time point are not known. Each CDR3 is given with its conserved first and last residue. Fields, in order: clone size, D gene, J gene, V gene, CDR3 protein, CDR3 DNA. D genes are given only for firm matches. Expanded clones are given a class, and other clones once, few, many or no size at all.

.	TRBD1	TRBJ2-7	TRBV7-9	CARSWGTGGYEQYF	TGTGCCAGAAGCTGGGGGACAGGGGGTTACGAGCAGTACTTC
.	.	TRBJ2-1	TRBV12-3/TRBV12-4	CASSSIGLSYNEQFF	TGTGCCAGCAGTTCTATAGGGTTATCCTACAATGAGCAGTTCTTC
.	.	TRBJ2-5	TRBV9	CASSEESGTADETQYF	TGTGCCAGCAGCGAGGAATCCGGGACGGCGGACGAGACCCAGTACTTC
.	TRBD2	TRBJ2-1	TRBV12-3/TRBV12-4	CASSFITGGPREQFF	TGTGCCAGCAGTTTTATAACGGGAGGGCCACGAGAGCAGTTCTTC
.	TRBD1	TRBJ2-3	TRBV27	CASRPHDRGDTQYF	TGTGCCAGCAGGCCACATGACAGGGGAGATACGCAGTATTTT
.	.	TRBJ2-1	TRBV12-3/TRBV12-4	CASSPVGSGGFF	TGTGCCAGCAGCCCTGTGGGGTCCGGTGGGTTCTTC
.	TRBD1	TRBJ2-4	TRBV6-2/TRBV6-3	CASSLRQGTVEGAKNIQYF	TGTGCCAGCAGCCTACGACAGGGAACCGTCGAGGGGGCCAAAAACATTCAGTACTTC
.	.	TRBJ1-2	TRBV20-1	CSAIMANYGYTF	TGCAGTGCTATTATGGCTAACTATGGCTACACCTTC
.	.	TRBJ2-5	TRBV18	CASSPAGTYQETQYF	TGTGCCAGCTCACCAGCGGGAACCTACCAAGAGACCCAGTACTTC
many	TRBD2	TRBJ2-7	TRBV6-5	CASSLGLAGGDEQYF	TGTGCCAGCAGCCTTGGACTAGCGGGAGGGGACGAGCAGTACTTC
.	TRBD1	TRBJ1-1	TRBV6-2/TRBV6-3	CASSYSRGQTEAFF	TGTGCCAGCAGTTACAGCAGGGGGCAAACTGAAGCTTTCTTT